This T cell receptor (beta chain) was captured in a study of T cell repertoires in cytomegalovirus infection. Study findings and constraints: Clonotypes of TCR beta that were HLA-C-restricted and CMV-specific dominated the ex vivo response. Of the TCR beta families, the public ones yielded a cumulative frequency that identified carriers of CMV plus the relevant HLA.

TCRdb re-analysed the reads in MiXCR, keeping a single row per CDR3 protein. The sample lists approximately 700,000 distinct CDR3 sequences, 35% occurring once. This clonotype was recorded a few times. No antigen is known for it. Germline CDR1 and CDR2: MDHEN and SYDVKM. The CDR3 consists of 13 residues. V lost 6 bases to trimming and J lost 6 bases, with 13 bases between them. Sequencing used PBMCs. The chain recombines TRBV28 with TRBJ2-3, with D possibly matching TRBD1 (5 bases). The receptor's source is a human donor in good health (CMV status not recorded). Some clones in this sample may be carry-over from other donors' samples. Here the CDR3 reads CASRQTARDTQYF. As DNA, the CDR3 is TGTGCCAGCAGACAGACAGCCAGGGATACGCAGTATTTT.